The TCR beta chain described here comes from a study of CXCR3-negative and CXCR3-positive naive CD8 T cells. In the study overall: The total count of TRB reads reached about 135 million, and each library contributed about 1.5 +/- 0.3 million.

Whole-study findings and limits: More hydrophobic TRB CDR3s occurred in CXCR3-positive than in CXCR3-negative naive cells. For memory CD8+ cells diversity was much lower, but both naive subsets had comparably high diversity.

The CDR3 is 17 amino acids. Germline CDR1 and CDR2: SGHVS and FNYEAQ. Naive CD8+ T cells carried a CD45RO-CCR7+CD27+CD95- phenotype. To note about this clonotype: The antigen remains unidentified.

The study made its TRB cDNA libraries by 5' RACE, adding UMI labels. Reprocessing the 5' RACE reads, TCRdb reports a single entry for every CDR3 protein and omits DNA. The sample holds about 98,000 distinct CDR3 sequences. Sequenced material: naive CXCR3+ CD8+ T cells from blood. Subset here: CD45RO-CCR7+CD27+CD95- naive CD8+ T cells expressing CXCR3 (TNR3+). The TCR was taken from a human donor in good health. Some clones in this sample may be carry-over from other donors' samples. The gene calls are TRBV7-6 and TRBJ2-2; TCRdb returns TRBD2, unconfirmable since there is no DNA. CDR3 protein: CASSLAESSGFTGELFF.